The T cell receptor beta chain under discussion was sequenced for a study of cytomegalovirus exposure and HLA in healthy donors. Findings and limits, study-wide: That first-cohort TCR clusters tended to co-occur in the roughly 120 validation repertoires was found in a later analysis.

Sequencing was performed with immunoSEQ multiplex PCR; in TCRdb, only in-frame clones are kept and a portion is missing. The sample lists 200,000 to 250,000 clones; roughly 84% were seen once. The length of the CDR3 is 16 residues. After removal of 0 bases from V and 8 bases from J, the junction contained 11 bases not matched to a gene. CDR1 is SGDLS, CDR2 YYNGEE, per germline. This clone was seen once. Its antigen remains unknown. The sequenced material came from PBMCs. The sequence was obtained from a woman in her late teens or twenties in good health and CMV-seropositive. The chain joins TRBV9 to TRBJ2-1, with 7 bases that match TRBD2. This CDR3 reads CASSVGWGGGHDEQFF. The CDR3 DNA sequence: TGTGCCAGCAGCGTAGGATGGGGGGGAGGGCACGATGAGCAGTTCTTC.